The T cell receptor beta chain under discussion was sequenced for a study of T cells expressing NK-cell markers. About the research overall: Eight donors were sequenced, of whom seven were HCMV-seropositive, while the remaining one was HCMV-seronegative. Findings and caveats of the study: Where a handful of donors were concerned, these clonotypes also led the CD3+CD56-NKG2C+ fraction. Of the CD8+ T cell pool in about 6 donors, roughly 1.0-8% was accounted for by dominant NKG2C+ clonotypes.

Comment on this clonotype: The target antigen is unknown.

Making the TCR beta cDNA relied on 5'RACE template switching with UMIs. TCRdb re-called the 5' RACE reads; every CDR3 protein appears as one record, without DNA. Its listing shows over 120,000 distinct CDR3 sequences. This TCR derives from a man between 18 and 29 years old in good health. The sequenced sample was blood T cells: a sorted CD56 or NKG2C T cell subset, CD4+ or CD8+ T cells, or bulk PBMC T cells (not recorded which).

The CDR3 loop is CASSHFTGTGRETQYF. The chain recombines TRBV3-1 with TRBJ2-5; TCRdb picks TRBD1, but there is no DNA to check that call. The CDR3 has 16 residues. The germline V gene has CDR1 LGHDT and CDR2 YNNKEL (reference sequence).